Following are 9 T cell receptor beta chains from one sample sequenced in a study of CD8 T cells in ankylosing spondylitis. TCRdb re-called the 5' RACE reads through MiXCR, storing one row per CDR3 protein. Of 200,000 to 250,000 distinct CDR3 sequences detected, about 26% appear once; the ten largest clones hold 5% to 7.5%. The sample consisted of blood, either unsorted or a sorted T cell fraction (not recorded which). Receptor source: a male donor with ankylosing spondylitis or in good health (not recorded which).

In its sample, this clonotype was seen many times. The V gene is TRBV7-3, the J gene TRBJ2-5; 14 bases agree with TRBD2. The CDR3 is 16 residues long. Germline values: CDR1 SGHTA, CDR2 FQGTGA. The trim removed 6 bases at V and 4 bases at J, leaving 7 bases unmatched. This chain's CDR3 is CASSFGTSGSRETQYF. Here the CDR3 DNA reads TGTGCCAGCAGTTTTGGGACTAGCGGGAGTCGAGAGACCCAGTACTTC.

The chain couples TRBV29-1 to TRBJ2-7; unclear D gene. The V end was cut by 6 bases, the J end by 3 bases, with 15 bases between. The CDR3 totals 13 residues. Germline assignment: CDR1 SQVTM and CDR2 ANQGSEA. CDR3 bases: TGCAGCGTCAGCTCCGGACGGTACTACGAGCAGTACTTC. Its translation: CSVSSGRYYEQYF.

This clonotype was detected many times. The CDR3 region has the DNA TGTGCCACCAGTGATCCGGACGGGGGCGAAGGCCCAGTCAGTAGAGATACGCAGTATTTT. It codes for CATSDPDGGEGPVSRDTQYF. The genes are TRBV24-1 and TRBJ2-3, with D possibly being TRBD1 or TRBD2 (6 bases each). Germline-derived CDR1 and CDR2 are KGHDR and SFDVKD. Between the trimmed V and J ends, which lost 3 bases and 5 bases, there was a span of 29 bases. The CDR3 runs to 20 residues.

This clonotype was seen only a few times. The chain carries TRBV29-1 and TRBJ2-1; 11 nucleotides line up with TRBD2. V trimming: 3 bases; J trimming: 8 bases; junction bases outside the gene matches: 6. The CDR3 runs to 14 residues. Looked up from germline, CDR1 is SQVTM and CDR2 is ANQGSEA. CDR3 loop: CSVDPGLAVDEQFF. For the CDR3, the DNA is TGCAGCGTTGACCCGGGACTAGCGGTCGATGAGCAGTTCTTC.

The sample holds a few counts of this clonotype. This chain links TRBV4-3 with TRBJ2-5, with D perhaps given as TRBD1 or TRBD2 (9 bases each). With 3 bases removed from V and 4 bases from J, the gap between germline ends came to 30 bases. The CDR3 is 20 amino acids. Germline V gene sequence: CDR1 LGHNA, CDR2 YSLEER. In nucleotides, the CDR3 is TGCGCCAGCAGCCACGGTGGACAGGGGTTGCGGGGGGGGGTATCAGAGACCCAGTACTTC. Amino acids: CASSHGGQGLRGGVSETQYF.

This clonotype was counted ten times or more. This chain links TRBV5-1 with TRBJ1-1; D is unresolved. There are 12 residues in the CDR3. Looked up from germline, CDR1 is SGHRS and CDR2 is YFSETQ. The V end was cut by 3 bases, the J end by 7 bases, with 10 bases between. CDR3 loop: CASSSASYEAFF. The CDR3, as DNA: TGCGCCAGCAGCTCTGCTTCTTATGAAGCTTTCTTT. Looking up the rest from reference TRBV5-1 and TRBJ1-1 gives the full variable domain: KAGVTQTPRYLIKTRGQQVTLSCSPISGHRSVSWYQQTPGQGLQFLFEYFSETQRNKGNFPGRFSGRQFSNSRSEMNVSTLELGDSALYLCASSSASYEAFFGQGTRLTVV.

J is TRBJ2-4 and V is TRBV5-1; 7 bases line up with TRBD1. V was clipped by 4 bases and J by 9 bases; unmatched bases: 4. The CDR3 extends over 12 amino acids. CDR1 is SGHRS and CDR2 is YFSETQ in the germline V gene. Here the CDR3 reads CASSPGQSIQYF. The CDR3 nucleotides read TGCGCCAGCAGCCCGGGACAGAGCATTCAGTACTTC.

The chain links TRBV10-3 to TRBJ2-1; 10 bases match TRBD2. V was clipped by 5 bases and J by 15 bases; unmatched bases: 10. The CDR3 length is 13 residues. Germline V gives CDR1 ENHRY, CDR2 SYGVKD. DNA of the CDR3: TGTGCCATCAGTTTAGCGGGAGGCCCTCGTGCGTTCTTC. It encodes CAISLAGGPRAFF.

The CDR3 region has the DNA TGCAGCGTTGATCCGAGGCGGGGACAGGGGAACACTGAAGCTTTCTTT. Protein product: CSVDPRRGQGNTEAFF. The chain employs TRBV29-1 and TRBJ1-1; 9 bases align to TRBD1. Germline V CDR1 and CDR2: SQVTM, ANQGSEA. The CDR3 has 16 residues. The ends lost 3 bases at V and 1 base at J; junction bases unmatched: 9.